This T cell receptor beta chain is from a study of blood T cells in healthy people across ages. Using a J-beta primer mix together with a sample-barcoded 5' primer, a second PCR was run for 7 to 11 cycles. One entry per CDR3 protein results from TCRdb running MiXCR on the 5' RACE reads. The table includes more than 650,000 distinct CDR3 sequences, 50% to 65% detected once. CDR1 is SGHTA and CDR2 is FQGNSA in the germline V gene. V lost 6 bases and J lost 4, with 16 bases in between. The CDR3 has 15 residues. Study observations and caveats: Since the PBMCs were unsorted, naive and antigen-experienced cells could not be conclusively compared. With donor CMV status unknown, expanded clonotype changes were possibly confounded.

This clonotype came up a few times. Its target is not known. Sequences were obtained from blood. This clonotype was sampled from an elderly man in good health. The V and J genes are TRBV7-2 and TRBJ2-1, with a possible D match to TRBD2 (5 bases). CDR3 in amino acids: CASSLQVGSYNEQFF. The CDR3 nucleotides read TGTGCCAGCAGTCTTCAGGTAGGGAGTTACAATGAGCAGTTCTTC.